The sequence of this TCR beta chain was determined in a study of long-term antiretroviral therapy in people with HIV. General study points: Post-treatment diversity went higher with ART but stayed below transplant donor controls. Controls exceeded HIV repertoires in CDR3 length range.

CDR1 is LGHNT, CDR2 FRNRAP, per germline. The CDR3 spans 16 residues. Trimming took 7 bases from V and 0 from J, leaving 17 bases between them. Version v3.0 of the immunoSEQ assay was performed at survey level. Profiling relied on immunoSEQ multiplex PCR, and the TCRdb table lists in-frame clones only, not all of them. The sample records fewer than 30,000 clones, over 70% being singletons. At least one PBMC sample before ART and at least two after were required. A note on this clone: Antigen unknown.

The V call is TRBV12-5, the J call TRBJ2-3, with TRBD2 as a possible D gene (6 bases). Sequences were derived from unsorted PBMCs, sampled 2.1 years after starting antiretroviral therapy. The clonotype originates from a man in his thirties or forties with HIV. The DNA for the CDR3 is TGTGCTAGTGCCCCCAGAGCGGGCGCAAGCACAGATACGCAGTATTTT. This codes for CASAPRAGASTDTQYF.